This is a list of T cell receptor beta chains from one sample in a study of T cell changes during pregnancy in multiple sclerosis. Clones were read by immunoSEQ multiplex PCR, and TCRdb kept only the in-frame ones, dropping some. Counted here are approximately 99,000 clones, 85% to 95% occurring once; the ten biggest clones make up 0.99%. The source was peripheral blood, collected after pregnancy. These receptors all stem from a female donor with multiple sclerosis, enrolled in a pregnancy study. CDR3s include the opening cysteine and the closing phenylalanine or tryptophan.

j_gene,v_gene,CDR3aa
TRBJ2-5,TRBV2,CASSRELQETQYF
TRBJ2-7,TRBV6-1,CASGPASSKQYF
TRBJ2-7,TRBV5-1,CASSRTWTKIGTYEQYF
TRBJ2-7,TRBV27,CASSPRQGHYEQYF
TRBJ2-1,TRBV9,CASSVGGLQFF
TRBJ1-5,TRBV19,CASSLTAYSNQPQHF
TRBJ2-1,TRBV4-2,CASSPDRGHTSGRHSYNEQFF
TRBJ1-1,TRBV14,CASRPTGNTEAFF
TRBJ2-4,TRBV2,CASSEVRTEKNIQYF
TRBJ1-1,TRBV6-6,CASSSSTGGTEAFF
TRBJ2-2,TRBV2,CASSEVPGQGRVTGELFF
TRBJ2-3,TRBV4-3,CASSQAPAANTDTQYF
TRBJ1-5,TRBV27,CASSFQGNNQPQHF
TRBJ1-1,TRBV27,CASTGTDYTEAFF
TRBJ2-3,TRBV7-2,CASSLLAGRDTQYF
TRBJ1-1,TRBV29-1,CSVEHRYTEAFF
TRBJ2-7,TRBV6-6,CASRGSSYEQYF
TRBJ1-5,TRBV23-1,CASSHRGRFNQPQHF
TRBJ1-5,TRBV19,CASSPGQGISNQPQHF
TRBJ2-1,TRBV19,CASSIVGANEQFF
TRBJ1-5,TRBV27,CASSKAGSNQPQHF
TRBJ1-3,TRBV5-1,CASSGGGLSSGNTIYF
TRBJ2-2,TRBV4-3,CASSRSRESSTGELFF
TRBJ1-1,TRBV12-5,CASGLVLGTGPRHTEAFF
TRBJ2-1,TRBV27,CASSHTLNNEQFF
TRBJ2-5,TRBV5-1,CASSAAEAQETQYF
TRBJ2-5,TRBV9,CASSVDESGGLAGPFQETQYF
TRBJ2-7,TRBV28,CASSRAGTASYEQYF
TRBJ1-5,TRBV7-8,CASSLEGAQPQHF
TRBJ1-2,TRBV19,CASKMELGYTF
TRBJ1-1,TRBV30,CAWSGQGFSEAFF
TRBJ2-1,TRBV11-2,CASSRMGDRGRNEQFF
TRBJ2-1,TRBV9,CASSVVLAGAYNEQFF
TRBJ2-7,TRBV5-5,CASSLTGDEQYF
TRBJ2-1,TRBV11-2,CASRSGGLYNEQFF
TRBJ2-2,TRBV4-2,CASSQVSLAGDTGELFF
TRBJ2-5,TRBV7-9,CASRNRDKQETQYF
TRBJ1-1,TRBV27,CASSLSAGFMNTEAFF
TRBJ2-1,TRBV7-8,CASSLDQRASSYNEQFF
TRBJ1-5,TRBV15,CATSRGGNNQPQHF
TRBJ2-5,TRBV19,CASKPSGYQETQYF
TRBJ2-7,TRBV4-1,CASSQVPHSYEQYF